The rows below give T cell receptor beta chains drawn from one sample of a study of cytomegalovirus exposure and HLA in healthy donors. Produced via immunoSEQ multiplex PCR; TCRdb's table is partial and in-frame only. The sample has about 200,000 clones; approximately 83% are singletons. The material sequenced was PBMCs. The receptors stem from a girl aged 10-17 years in good health and CMV-seronegative. Both conserved end residues are part of each CDR3. D genes are given only for firm matches. Where a row states a size, it is once, few, many or the class of an expanded clone; other rows omit it.

d_call	v_call	j_call	clone_size	cdr3_nt	cdr3_aa
NA	TRBV5-8	TRBJ1-1	few	TGTGCCAGCAGCTTGGGGTGGGAGGCTTTCTTT	CASSLGWEAFF
NA	TRBV28	TRBJ2-1	NA	TGTGCCAGCAGTTCGCTCAGGGGTTCCTACTACAATGAGCAGTTCTTC	CASSSLRGSYYNEQFF
NA	TRBV7-9	TRBJ1-1	NA	TGTTCCAGCAGCTTAGGTTCTGCAGGTTTGACCACTGAAGCTTTCTTT	CSSSLGSAGLTTEAFF
TRBD2	TRBV5-1	TRBJ2-5	NA	TGCGCCAGCGATCGCGGGGGGGCTCTAAAGCAAGAGACCCAGTACTTC	CASDRGGALKQETQYF
NA	TRBV4-1	TRBJ1-6	NA	TGCGCCAGCAGCCAATCCGGCACAGCCTATAATTCACCCCTCCACTTT	CASSQSGTAYNSPLHF
TRBD2	TRBV5-1	TRBJ2-7	NA	TGCGCCAGCAGCTTGAGCGGGGGCTCCTACGAGCAGTACTTC	CASSLSGGSYEQYF
NA	TRBV9	TRBJ2-2	once	TGTGCCAGCAGCGTCACCCCTCAGGGCACCGGGGAGCTGTTTTTT	CASSVTPQGTGELFF
NA	TRBV6-6	TRBJ2-5	NA	TGTGCCAGTGCCAGCAGGGTGGGAAGGGAAGAGACCCAGTACTTC	CASASRVGREETQYF
NA	TRBV19	TRBJ2-1	NA	TGTGCCAGTAGTATCAGGAGATCACAGGTTTCTACGACGGCCTACAATGAGCAGTTCTTC	CASSIRRSQVSTTAYNEQFF
TRBD2	TRBV28	TRBJ2-1	NA	TGTGCCAGCAGTGCCCCGGGACTAGCAGGGGAGCAGTTCTTC	CASSAPGLAGEQFF
NA	TRBV5-1	TRBJ1-1	NA	TGCGCCAGCAGCTTGGGGGCAGGTAGTGGGAACACTGAAGCTTTCTTT	CASSLGAGSGNTEAFF
TRBD1	TRBV6-1	TRBJ1-3	NA	TGTGCCAGCAGGGACAGGGCTGGAAACACCATATATTTT	CASRDRAGNTIYF
NA	TRBV6-1	TRBJ1-5	NA	TGTGCCAGCCGCCGAGGGGCGGGGAATCAGCCCCAGCATTTT	CASRRGAGNQPQHF
TRBD2	TRBV27	TRBJ2-7	NA	TGTGCCAGCAGTTTACGGAGACTAGCGGGGGGAGTCTCCTACGAGCAGTACTTC	CASSLRRLAGGVSYEQYF
TRBD2	TRBV27	TRBJ2-3	NA	TGTGCCAGCAGTTTATTTACAACTAGCGGGAGGACAGATACGCAGTATTTT	CASSLFTTSGRTDTQYF
TRBD1	TRBV4-1	TRBJ1-1	NA	TGCGCCAGCAGCCAAGTTGGGACAGCGAACACTGAAGCTTTCTTT	CASSQVGTANTEAFF
TRBD2	TRBV5-4	TRBJ2-3	NA	TGTGCCAGCAGCCCAGCGGGAGGGGGAACAGATACGCAGTATTTT	CASSPAGGGTDTQYF
NA	TRBV19	TRBJ2-3	NA	TGTGCCAGTAGTATTTTACAGGGATCTAGCACAGATACGCAGTATTTT	CASSILQGSSTDTQYF
NA	TRBV5-6	TRBJ1-1	NA	TGTGCCAGCAGCTTCCGGGAGCCCACTGAAGCTTTCTTT	CASSFREPTEAFF
NA	TRBV7-3	TRBJ1-1	NA	TGTGCCAGCAGCTTCCAAGCGAACACTGAAGCTTTCTTT	CASSFQANTEAFF
NA	TRBV6-5	TRBJ1-5	NA	TGTGCCAGCAGTTACGGCGGAAAATATAGCAATCAGCCCCAGCATTTT	CASSYGGKYSNQPQHF
NA	TRBV5-1	TRBJ2-1	NA	TGCGCCAGCAGCCCCGGTAAGGCGGGGGCATACAATGAGCAGTTCTTC	CASSPGKAGAYNEQFF
NA	TRBV28	TRBJ1-2	NA	TGTGCCAGCAGTTTATACAGGTCGTATGGCTACACCTTC	CASSLYRSYGYTF
TRBD1	TRBV9	TRBJ1-4	once	TGTGCCAGCAGCGTAGCGGGACAGGGCGGCGAAAAACTGTTTTTT	CASSVAGQGGEKLFF
TRBD1	TRBV11-2	TRBJ2-7	NA	TGTGCCAGCACCCCAGGGGGCGTTTTTCACGAGCAGTACTTC	CASTPGGVFHEQYF
NA	TRBV11-2	TRBJ1-1	NA	TGTGCCAGCAGCTTAGGTGGGCAGTCGAACACTGAAGCTTTCTTT	CASSLGGQSNTEAFF
TRBD1	TRBV29-1	TRBJ1-5	NA	TGCAGCGTTGGCCTAGGGACAGCTCTCCAGCCCCAGCATTTT	CSVGLGTALQPQHF
TRBD1	TRBV6-5	TRBJ2-3	few	TGTGCCAGCAGTTACCAGGGCAGGGGGCCAGATACGCAGTATTTT	CASSYQGRGPDTQYF
NA	TRBV2	TRBJ2-3	NA	TGTGCCAGCAGTTCTTCTTACAGGGTAGCCGCCCTCGCGCCTAGCACAGATACGCAGTATTTT	CASSSSYRVAALAPSTDTQYF
TRBD1	TRBV10-3	TRBJ1-2	NA	TGTGCCATCAGTGGAAAAACAGGGGCAGAAGTTAACTATGGCTACACCTTC	CAISGKTGAEVNYGYTF
TRBD1	TRBV28	TRBJ1-4	NA	TGTGCCAGCGAAGGGACAGGGGGCGCTTATGAAAAACTGTTTTTT	CASEGTGGAYEKLFF
NA	TRBV5-1	TRBJ1-1	NA	TGCGCCAGCAGCTGGGGGGAAACTGAAGCTTTCTTT	CASSWGETEAFF
TRBD1	TRBV5-8	TRBJ1-2	once	TGTGCCAGCAGCCCGACAGGGCCCTATGGCTACACCTTC	CASSPTGPYGYTF
NA	TRBV18	TRBJ1-3	NA	TGTGCCAGCTCCCCCTCTTTAAAGGGGTTGACTGGAAACACCATATATTTT	CASSPSLKGLTGNTIYF
TRBD1	TRBV19	TRBJ1-2	NA	TGTGCCAGTAGTCGGACAGGGGGCGAGAACTATGGCTACACCTTC	CASSRTGGENYGYTF
NA	TRBV29-1	TRBJ1-6	NA	TGCAGCGGGGGCGACGTAGGTTCACCCCTCCACTTT	CSGGDVGSPLHF